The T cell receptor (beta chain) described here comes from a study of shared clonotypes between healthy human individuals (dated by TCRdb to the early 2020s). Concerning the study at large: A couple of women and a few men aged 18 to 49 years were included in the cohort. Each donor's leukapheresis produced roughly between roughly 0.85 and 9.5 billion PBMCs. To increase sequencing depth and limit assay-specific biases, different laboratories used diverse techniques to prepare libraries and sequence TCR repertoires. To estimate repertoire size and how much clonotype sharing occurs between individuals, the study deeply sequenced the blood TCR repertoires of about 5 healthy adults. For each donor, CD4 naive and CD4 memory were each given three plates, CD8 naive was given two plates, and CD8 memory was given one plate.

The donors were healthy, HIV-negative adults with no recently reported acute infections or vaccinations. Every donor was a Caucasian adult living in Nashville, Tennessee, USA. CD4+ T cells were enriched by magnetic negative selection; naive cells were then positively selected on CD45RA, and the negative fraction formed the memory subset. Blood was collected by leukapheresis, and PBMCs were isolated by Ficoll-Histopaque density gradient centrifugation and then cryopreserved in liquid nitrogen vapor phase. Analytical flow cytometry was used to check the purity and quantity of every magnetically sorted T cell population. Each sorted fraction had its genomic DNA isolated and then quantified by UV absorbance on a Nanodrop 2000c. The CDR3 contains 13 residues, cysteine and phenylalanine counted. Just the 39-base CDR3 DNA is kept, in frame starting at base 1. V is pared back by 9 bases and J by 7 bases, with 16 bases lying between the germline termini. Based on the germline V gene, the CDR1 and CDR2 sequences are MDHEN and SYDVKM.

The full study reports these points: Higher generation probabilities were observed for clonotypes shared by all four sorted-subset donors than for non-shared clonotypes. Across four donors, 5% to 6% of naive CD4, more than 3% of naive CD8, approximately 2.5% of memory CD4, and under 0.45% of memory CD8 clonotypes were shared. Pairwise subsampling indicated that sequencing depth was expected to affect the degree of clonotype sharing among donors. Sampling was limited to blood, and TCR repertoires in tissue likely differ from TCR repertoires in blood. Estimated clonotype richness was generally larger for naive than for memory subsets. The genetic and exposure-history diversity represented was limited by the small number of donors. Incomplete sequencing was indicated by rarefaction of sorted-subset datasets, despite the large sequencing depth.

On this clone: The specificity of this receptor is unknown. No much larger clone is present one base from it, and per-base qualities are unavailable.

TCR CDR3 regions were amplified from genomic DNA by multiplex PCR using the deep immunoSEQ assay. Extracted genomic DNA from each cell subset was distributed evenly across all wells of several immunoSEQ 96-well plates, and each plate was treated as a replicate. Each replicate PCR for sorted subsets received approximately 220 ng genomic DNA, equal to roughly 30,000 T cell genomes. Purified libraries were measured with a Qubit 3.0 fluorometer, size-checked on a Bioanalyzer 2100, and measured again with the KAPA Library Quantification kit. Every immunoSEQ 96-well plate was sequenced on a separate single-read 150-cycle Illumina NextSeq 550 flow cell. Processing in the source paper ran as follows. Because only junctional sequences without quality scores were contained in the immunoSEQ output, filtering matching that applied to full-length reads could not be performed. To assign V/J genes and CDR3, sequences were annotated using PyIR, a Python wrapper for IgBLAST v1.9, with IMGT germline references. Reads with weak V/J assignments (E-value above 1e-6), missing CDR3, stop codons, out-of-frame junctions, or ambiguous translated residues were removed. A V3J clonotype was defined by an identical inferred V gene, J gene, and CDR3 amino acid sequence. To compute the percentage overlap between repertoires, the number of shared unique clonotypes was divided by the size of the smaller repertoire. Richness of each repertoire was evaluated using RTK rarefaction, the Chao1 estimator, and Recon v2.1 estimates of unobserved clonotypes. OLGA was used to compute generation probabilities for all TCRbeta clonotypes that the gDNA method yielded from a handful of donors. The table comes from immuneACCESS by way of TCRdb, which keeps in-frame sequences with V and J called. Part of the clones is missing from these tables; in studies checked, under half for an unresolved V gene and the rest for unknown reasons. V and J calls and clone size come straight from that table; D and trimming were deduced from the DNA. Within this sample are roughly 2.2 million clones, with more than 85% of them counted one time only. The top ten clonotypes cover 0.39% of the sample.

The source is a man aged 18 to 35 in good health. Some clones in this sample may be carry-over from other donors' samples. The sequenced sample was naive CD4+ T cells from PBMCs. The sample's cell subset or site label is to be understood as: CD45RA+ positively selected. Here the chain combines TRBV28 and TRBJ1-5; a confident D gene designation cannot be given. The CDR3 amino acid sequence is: CASGVGFGQPQHF. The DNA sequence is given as TGTGCCAGTGGGGTAGGGTTCGGGCAGCCCCAGCATTTT. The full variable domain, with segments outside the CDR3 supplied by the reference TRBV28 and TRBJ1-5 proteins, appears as DVKVTQSSRYLVKRTGEKVFLECVQDMDHENMFWYRQDPGLGLRLIYFSYDVKMKEKGDIPEGYSVSREKKERFSLILESASTNQTSMYLCASGVGFGQPQHFGDGTRLSIL.